The text below deals with one TCR beta chain. This sample was taken from a study of blood T cell repertoires in COVID-19. Overall study: Both acute and convalescent COVID-19 samples were obtained from the United States, Italy and Spain. PBMCs, B-cell-depleted T cells, or T cells provided the cDNA or gDNA that made up the material.

The CDR3 sequence is 17 residues long. Germline V gene sequence: CDR1 SEHNR, CDR2 FQNEAQ (reference sequence). V was cut by 5 bases and J by 0 bases, with 17 bases left in between. Original analysis: How many nucleated cells were present was estimated from reference gene primer amplification. The protocol was immunoSEQ multiplex PCR, while the TCRdb copy is restricted to in-frame clones and leaves out a portion. V and J calls and clone size are as listed in that table; D and trimming were resolved from the DNA. Among approximately 150,000 clones listed, approximately 92% were seen once. The source of this sequence is a woman in her sixties with active COVID-19. Sample: peripheral blood. The chain links TRBV7-9 to TRBJ2-4, with a weak D call TRBD1 (5 bases). This CDR3 is CASSSTTELLAKNIQYF. The CDR3 DNA reads as TGTGCCAGCAGCAGCACGACAGAGCTTCTAGCCAAAAACATTCAGTACTTC.